This TCR beta chain was captured by sequencing in a study of T-cell memory formation after mild COVID-19. Study findings and constraints: Clones shrinking between day 15 and 85 showed a balanced CD4/CD8 split, and those that grew later tilted toward CD4+. That cross-reactive memory joined was suggested by some responding clones appearing in pre-infection memory.

The germline gives CDR1 MGHRA, CDR2 YSYEKL. The length of the CDR3 is 16 residues. The ends were cut back, 1 base at V and 10 bases at J, with 22 bases in the middle. TCRdb analysed the 5' RACE reads with MiXCR anew, one entry per CDR3 protein. This table has tens of thousands of distinct CDR3 sequences, about 23% appearing once. This clonotype appeared a few times. No antigen is known for it. The TCR sequence derives from a man between 18 and 29 years old who had mild COVID-19 (a few samples of this study predate the infection). Cell type and time point are not known. Input material: PBMCs or a T cell subset sorted from them (not recorded which). The chain carries TRBV4-1 and TRBJ1-1; no definite D call. The CDR3 is CASSQGRSGPFPVAFF. For the CDR3, the DNA is TGCGCCAGCAGCCAAGGCAGGTCGGGTCCGTTTCCAGTAGCTTTCTTT.